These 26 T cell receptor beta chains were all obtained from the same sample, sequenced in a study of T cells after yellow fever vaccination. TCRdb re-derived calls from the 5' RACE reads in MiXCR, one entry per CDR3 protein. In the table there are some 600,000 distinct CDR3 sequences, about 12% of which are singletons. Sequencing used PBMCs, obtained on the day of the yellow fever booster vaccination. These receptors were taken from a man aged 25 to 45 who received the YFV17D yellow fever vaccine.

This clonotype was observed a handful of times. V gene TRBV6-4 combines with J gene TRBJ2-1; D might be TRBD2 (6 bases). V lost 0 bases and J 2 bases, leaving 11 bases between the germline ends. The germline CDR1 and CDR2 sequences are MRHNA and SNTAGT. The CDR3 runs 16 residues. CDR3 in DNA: TGTGCCAGCAGTGACTCGGGGGAGGCCCCCTACAATGAGCAGTTCTTC. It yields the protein CASSDSGEAPYNEQFF.

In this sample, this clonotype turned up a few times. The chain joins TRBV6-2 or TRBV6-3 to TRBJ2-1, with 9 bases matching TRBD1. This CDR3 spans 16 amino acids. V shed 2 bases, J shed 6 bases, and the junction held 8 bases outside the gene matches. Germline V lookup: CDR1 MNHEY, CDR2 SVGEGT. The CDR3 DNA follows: TGTGCCAGCAGTTACCCGGGACAGGGACCCCCCAATGAGCAGTTCTTC. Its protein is CASSYPGQGPPNEQFF.

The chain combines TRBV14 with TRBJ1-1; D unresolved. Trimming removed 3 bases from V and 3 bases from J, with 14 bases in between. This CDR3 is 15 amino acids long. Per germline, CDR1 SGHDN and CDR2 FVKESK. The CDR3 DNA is TGTGCCAGCAGCCAGCAAATGGGCTTGGACACTGAAGCTTTCTTT. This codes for CASSQQMGLDTEAFF. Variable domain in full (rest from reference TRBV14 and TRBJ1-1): EAGVTQFPSHSVIEKGQTVTLRCDPISGHDNLYWYRRVMGKEIKFLLHFVKESKQDESGMPNNRFLAERTGGTYSTLKVQPAELEDSGVYFCASSQQMGLDTEAFFGQGTRLTVV.

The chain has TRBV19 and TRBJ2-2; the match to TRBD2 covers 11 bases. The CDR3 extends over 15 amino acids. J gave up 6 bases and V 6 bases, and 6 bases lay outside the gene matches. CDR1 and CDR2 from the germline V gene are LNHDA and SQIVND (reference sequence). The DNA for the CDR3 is TGTGCCAGTAGATCACTAGCGGGAGCGTCCGGGGAGCTGTTTTTT. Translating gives CASRSLAGASGELFF.

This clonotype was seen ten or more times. The CDR3 loop reads CSVGGRRETQYF. In DNA, the CDR3 is TGCAGCGTTGGAGGAAGGAGGGAGACCCAGTACTTC. The chain is built from TRBV29-1 and TRBJ2-5; weak D call: TRBD2 (5 bases). The germline V gene has CDR1 SQVTM and CDR2 ANQGSEA. V lost 4 bases, J lost 5 bases, and 11 bases lay in between. This CDR3 is built from 12 residues.

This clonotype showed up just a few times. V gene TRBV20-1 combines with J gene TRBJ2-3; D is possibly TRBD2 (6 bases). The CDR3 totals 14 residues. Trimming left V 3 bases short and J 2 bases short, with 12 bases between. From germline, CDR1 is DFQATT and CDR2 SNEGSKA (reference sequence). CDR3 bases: TGCAGTGCTAGTATGGCGGGAATCACAGATACGCAGTATTTT. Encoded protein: CSASMAGITDTQYF.

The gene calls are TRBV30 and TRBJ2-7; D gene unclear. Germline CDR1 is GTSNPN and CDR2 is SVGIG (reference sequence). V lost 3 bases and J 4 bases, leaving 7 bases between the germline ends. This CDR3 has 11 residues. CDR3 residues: CAWSQVYEQYF. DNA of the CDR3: TGTGCCTGGAGCCAGGTATACGAGCAGTACTTC. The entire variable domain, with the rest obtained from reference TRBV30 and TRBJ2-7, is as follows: SQTIHQWPATLVQPVGSPLSLECTVEGTSNPNLYWYRQAAGRGLQLLFYSVGIGQISSEVPQNLSASRPQDRQFILSSKKLLLSDSGFYLCAWSQVYEQYFGPGTRLTVT.

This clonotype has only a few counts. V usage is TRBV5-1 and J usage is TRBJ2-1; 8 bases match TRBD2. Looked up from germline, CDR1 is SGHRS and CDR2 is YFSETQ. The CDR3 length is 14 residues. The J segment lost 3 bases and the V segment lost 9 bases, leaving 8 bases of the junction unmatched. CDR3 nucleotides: TGCGCCACTCGGGGGGCGGGAGGCTACAATGAGCAGTTCTTC. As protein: CATRGAGGYNEQFF.

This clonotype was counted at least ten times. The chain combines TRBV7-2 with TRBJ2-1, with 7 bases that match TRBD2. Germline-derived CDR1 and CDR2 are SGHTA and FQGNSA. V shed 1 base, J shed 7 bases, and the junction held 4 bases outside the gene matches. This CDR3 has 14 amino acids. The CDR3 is CASSLGGSRNEQFF. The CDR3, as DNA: TGTGCCAGCAGCTTAGGCGGGAGTCGAAATGAGCAGTTCTTC.

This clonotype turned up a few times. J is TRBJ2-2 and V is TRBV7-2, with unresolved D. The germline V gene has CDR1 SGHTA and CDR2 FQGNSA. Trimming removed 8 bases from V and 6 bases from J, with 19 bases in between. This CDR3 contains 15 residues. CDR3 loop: CASLIQSPRSGELFF. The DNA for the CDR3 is TGTGCCAGCCTTATACAATCCCCCCGGTCCGGGGAGCTGTTTTTT.

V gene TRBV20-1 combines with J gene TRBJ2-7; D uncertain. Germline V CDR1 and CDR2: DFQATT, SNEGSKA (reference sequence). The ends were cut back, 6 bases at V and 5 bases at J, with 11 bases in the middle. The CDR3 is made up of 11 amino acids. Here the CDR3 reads CSAEVRHEQYF. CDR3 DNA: TGCAGTGCCGAAGTGAGGCACGAGCAGTACTTC.

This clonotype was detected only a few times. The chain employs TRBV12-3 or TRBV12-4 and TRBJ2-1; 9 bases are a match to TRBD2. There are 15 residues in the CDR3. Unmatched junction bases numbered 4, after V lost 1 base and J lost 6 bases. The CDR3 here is CASSLEGSGSNEQFF. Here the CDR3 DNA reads TGTGCCAGCAGTTTAGAAGGTAGCGGGAGCAATGAGCAGTTCTTC.

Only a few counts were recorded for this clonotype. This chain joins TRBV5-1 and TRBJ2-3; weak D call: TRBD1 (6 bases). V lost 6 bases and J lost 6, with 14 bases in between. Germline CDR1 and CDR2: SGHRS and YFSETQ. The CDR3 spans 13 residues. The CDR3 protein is CASNRDTLDTQYF. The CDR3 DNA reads TGCGCCAGCAACCGGGACACCCTCGATACGCAGTATTTT.

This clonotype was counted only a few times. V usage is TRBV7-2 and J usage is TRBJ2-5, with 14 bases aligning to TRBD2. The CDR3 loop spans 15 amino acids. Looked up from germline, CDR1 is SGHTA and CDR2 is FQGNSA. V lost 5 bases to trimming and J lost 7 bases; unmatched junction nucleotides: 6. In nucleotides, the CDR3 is TGTGCCAGCAGCATTGGGACTAGCGGGAGTGGGACCCAGTACTTC. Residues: CASSIGTSGSGTQYF.

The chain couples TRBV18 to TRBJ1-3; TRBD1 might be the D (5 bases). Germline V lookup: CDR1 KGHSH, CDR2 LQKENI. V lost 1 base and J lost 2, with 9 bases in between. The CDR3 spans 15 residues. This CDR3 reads CASSPQGITGNTIYF. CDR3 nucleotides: TGTGCCAGCTCACCACAGGGGATCACTGGAAACACCATATATTTT.

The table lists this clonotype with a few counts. The CDR3 spells CASRRTGSVHEQFF. The CDR3, as DNA: TGTGCCAGCAGGCGCACAGGGTCTGTGCATGAGCAGTTCTTC. This chain links TRBV12-3 or TRBV12-4 with TRBJ2-1; weak D call: TRBD1 (6 bases). The CDR3 spans 14 residues. V lost 6 bases to trimming and J lost 8 bases, with 17 bases between them.

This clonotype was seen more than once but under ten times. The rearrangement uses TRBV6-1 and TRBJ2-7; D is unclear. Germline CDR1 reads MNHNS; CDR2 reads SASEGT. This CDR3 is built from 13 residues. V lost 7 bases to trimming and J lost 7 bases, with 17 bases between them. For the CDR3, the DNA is TGTGCCAGCATTGGGTCCGCCTCCTGGGAGCAGTACTTC. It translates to CASIGSASWEQYF.

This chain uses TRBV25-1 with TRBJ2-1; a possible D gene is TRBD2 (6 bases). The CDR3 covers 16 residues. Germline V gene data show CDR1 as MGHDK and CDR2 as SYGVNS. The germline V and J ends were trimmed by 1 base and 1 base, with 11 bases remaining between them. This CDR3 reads CASSESDGRSYNEQFF. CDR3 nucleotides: TGTGCCAGCAGTGAATCAGACGGGAGATCCTACAATGAGCAGTTCTTC.

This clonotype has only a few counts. The CDR3 nucleotides are TGTGCCAGCAACCCGGCAGCCCCCCGGAGAGATACGCAGTATTTT. Amino acid sequence: CASNPAAPRRDTQYF. The chain uses TRBV7-2 and TRBJ2-3; D ambiguous. Trimming took off 7 bases at V and 5 bases at J, with 19 bases between the two ends. The CDR3 is 15 residues long. Per the germline V gene, CDR1 is SGHTA and CDR2 is FQGNSA. Full variable domain (remainder filled in from reference TRBV7-2 and TRBJ2-3): GAGVSQSPSNKVTEKGKDVELRCDPISGHTALYWYRQSLGQGLEFLIYFQGNSAPDKSGLPSDRFSAERTGGSVSTLTIQRTQQEDSAVYLCASNPAAPRRDTQYFGPGTRLTVL.

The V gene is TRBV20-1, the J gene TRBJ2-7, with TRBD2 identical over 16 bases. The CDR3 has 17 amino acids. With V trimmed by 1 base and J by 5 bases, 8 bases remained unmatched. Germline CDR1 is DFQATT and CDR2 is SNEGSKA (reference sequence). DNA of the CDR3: TGCAGTGCTAGAGCCGGGACTAGCGGGAGGGTCTTGAACGAGCAGTACTTC. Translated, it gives CSARAGTSGRVLNEQYF.

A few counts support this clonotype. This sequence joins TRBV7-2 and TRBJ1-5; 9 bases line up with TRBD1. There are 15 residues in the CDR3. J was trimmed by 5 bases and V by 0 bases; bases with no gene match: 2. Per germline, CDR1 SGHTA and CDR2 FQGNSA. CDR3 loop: CASSLAGTGYQPQHF. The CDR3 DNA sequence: TGTGCCAGCAGCTTAGCCGGGACAGGGTATCAGCCCCAGCATTTT.

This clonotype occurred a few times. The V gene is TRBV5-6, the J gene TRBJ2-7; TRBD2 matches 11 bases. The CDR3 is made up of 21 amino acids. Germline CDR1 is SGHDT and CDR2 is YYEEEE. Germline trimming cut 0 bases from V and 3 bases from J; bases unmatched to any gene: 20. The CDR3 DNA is TGTGCCAGCAGCTTGGGGGCCGTCGTGGTGGTAGCGGGAGGGCGACTCTACGAGCAGTACTTC. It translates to CASSLGAVVVVAGGRLYEQYF.

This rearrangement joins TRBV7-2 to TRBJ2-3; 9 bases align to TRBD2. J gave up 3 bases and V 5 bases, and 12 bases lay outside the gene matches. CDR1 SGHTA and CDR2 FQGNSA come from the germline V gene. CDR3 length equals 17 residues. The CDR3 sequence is CASSPTPRLAATDTQYF. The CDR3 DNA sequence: TGTGCCAGCAGCCCAACCCCCCGACTAGCGGCTACAGATACGCAGTATTTT.

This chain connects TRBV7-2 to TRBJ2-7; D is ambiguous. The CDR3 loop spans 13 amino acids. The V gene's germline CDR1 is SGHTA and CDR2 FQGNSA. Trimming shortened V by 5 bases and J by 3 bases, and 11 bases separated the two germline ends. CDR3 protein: CASSTRRLYEQYF. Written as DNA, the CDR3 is TGTGCCAGCAGCACCCGGCGGCTCTACGAGCAGTACTTC.

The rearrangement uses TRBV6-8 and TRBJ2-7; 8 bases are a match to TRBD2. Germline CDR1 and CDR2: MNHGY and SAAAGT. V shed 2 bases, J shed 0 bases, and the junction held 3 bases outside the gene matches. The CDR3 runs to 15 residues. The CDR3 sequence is CASSYQRERSYEQYF. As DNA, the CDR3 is TGTGCCAGCAGTTACCAGCGGGAGCGCTCCTACGAGCAGTACTTC.

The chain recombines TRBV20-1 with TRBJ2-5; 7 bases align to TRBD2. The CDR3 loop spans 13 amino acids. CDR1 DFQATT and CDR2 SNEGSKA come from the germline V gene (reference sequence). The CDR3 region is CSPTSEGQETQYF. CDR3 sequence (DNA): TGCAGCCCCACTAGCGAAGGCCAGGAGACCCAGTACTTC.